These 29 T cell receptor beta chains were sequenced from one sample in a study of early T cells in non-severe SARS-CoV-2 infection. Using its own MiXCR run on the 5' RACE reads, TCRdb lists one record per CDR3 protein. The sample yields 15,000 to 20,000 distinct CDR3 sequences, roughly 5.4% seen once. The source material was whole blood, sampled at baseline. The receptor source for this set is an adult who was a healthcare worker with PCR-confirmed SARS-CoV-2 infection or an uninfected control (not recorded which).

This clonotype was found many times. V usage is TRBV6-5 and J usage is TRBJ2-5; D remains unclear. Germline V gene sequence: CDR1 MNHEY, CDR2 SVGAGI. Trimming removed 6 bases at V and 5 bases at J, with 16 bases between. The CDR3 consists of 14 residues. This chain's CDR3 is CASRERRLGETQYF. The CDR3 DNA sequence: TGTGCCAGCAGAGAAAGGCGGCTGGGGGAGACCCAGTACTTC.

This clonotype has more than one count but fewer than ten. V is TRBV20-1 and J is TRBJ2-1; the match to TRBD2 covers 11 bases. V shed 1 base, J shed 0 bases, and the junction held 8 bases outside the gene matches. Germline V gene lookup returns CDR1 DFQATT and CDR2 SNEGSKA (reference sequence). The CDR3 extends over 18 amino acids. CDR3 sequence: CSARGLAGGQSSYNEQFF. The DNA of the CDR3 is TGCAGTGCTAGAGGTCTAGCGGGGGGACAAAGCTCCTACAATGAGCAGTTCTTC.

This clonotype occurred many times. At one boundary the junction diverges from the germline segment, which might be a read error. J is TRBJ2-1 and V is TRBV7-7; D is possibly TRBD2 (5 bases). The germline CDR1 and CDR2 sequences are SSHAT and FNYEAQ (reference sequence). The CDR3 has 14 residues. The CDR3 bases are TGTGCTAGCAGCTTCGGCGGGCAGTACAATGAGCAGTTCTTC. It translates to CASSFGGQYNEQFF.

This clonotype was counted at least ten times. V usage is TRBV13 and J usage is TRBJ2-3; the match to TRBD1 covers 7 bases. This CDR3 is built from 14 residues. CDR1 and CDR2 (germline): PRHDT, FYEKMQ (reference sequence). The junction had 9 bases not matched to a gene; V was cut back by 5 bases and J by 7 bases. The CDR3 DNA reads as TGTGCCAGCAGCCTCGGACAGGCCCCAAATACGCAGTATTTT. Translation gives CASSLGQAPNTQYF. The variable domain in full, with the rest retrieved from reference TRBV13 and TRBJ2-3, is AAGVIQSPRHLIKEKRETATLKCYPIPRHDTVYWYQQGPGQDPQFLISFYEKMQSDKGSIPDRFSAQQFSDYHSELNMSSLELGDSALYFCASSLGQAPNTQYFGPGTRLTVL.

In its sample, this clonotype was seen a few times. The chain recombines TRBV12-3 or TRBV12-4 with TRBJ2-7; D ambiguous. The CDR3 is 12 residues long. V dropped 6 bases and J dropped 2 bases, with 8 bases sitting between them. The CDR3 DNA reads as TGTGCCAGCAGCCTAATAGCCTACGAGCAGTACTTC. Translating gives CASSLIAYEQYF.

The chain recombines TRBV19 with TRBJ1-3, with D unclear. Germline CDR1 is LNHDA and CDR2 is SQIVND (reference sequence). This CDR3 comprises 11 residues. The DNA of the CDR3 is TGTGCTGTGAGCTCTGGAAACACCATATATTTT. Protein sequence: CAVSSGNTIYF.

This clonotype showed up many times. The chain joins TRBV25-1 to TRBJ2-1; maybe TRBD1 (5 bases). Looked up from germline, CDR1 is MGHDK and CDR2 is SYGVNS. V lost 7 bases to trimming and J lost 7 bases, with 11 bases between them. The CDR3 runs 12 residues. This chain's CDR3 is CASTGLGNEQFF. The DNA for the CDR3 is TGTGCCAGCACAGGGCTTGGGAATGAGCAGTTCTTC.

At least ten counts were recorded for this clonotype. V gene TRBV20-1 combines with J gene TRBJ1-1; D is unclear. The CDR3 contains 14 residues. CDR1 is DFQATT and CDR2 is SNEGSKA in the germline V gene (reference sequence). Trimming pared 4 bases from V and 1 base from J, leaving 13 bases between. CDR3 in amino acids: CSATLGSGNTEAFF. The CDR3 region has the DNA TGCAGTGCTACTTTAGGGAGTGGGAACACTGAAGCTTTCTTT.

This clonotype was seen ten or more times. The chain combines TRBV18 with TRBJ1-3; D is unresolved. CDR3 length: 12 residues. The V end lost 1 base, the J end lost 4 bases, and 2 bases lay between the germline ends. CDR1 is KGHSH, CDR2 LQKENI, per germline. The CDR3 is CASSPRGNTIYF. CDR3 coding DNA: TGTGCCAGCTCACCACGGGGAAACACCATATATTTT.

This clonotype was seen at least ten times. The V and J genes are TRBV7-2 and TRBJ1-5, with a weak D call TRBD1 (5 bases). Germline CDR1 and CDR2: SGHTA and FQGNSA. V shed 2 bases and J shed 2 bases, with 16 bases lying between them. This CDR3 comprises 17 residues. The CDR3 reads CASSLFLPRGGNQPQHF. CDR3 DNA: TGTGCCAGCAGCTTATTTCTTCCACGGGGCGGCAATCAGCCCCAGCATTTT. The whole variable domain, filled in from reference TRBV7-2 and TRBJ1-5, reads GAGVSQSPSNKVTEKGKDVELRCDPISGHTALYWYRQSLGQGLEFLIYFQGNSAPDKSGLPSDRFSAERTGGSVSTLTIQRTQQEDSAVYLCASSLFLPRGGNQPQHFGDGTRLSIL.

This clonotype has a count of ten or more. This rearrangement joins TRBV21-1 to TRBJ2-3; the table assigns TRBD2, which was not confirmed against the DNA. TRBV21-1 is reported as a pseudogene. The CDR3 runs 19 residues. The CDR3 DNA is TGTGCCAGCAGCCCGGGACTAGGTCCCTCCGGGGTTCGGACAGATACGCAGTATTTT. Its protein product is CASSPGLGPSGVRTDTQYF.

This clonotype was found many times. V is TRBV7-2 and J is TRBJ2-7; a possible D gene is TRBD1 (6 bases). Trimming stripped 0 bases from V and 2 bases from J, with 11 bases between. This CDR3 has 15 residues. Germline CDR1 and CDR2: SGHTA and FQGNSA. The CDR3 reads CASSLAQGSAYEQYF. The CDR3 nucleotides are TGTGCCAGCAGCTTAGCGCAGGGGTCCGCCTACGAGCAGTACTTC.

This clonotype was recorded at least ten times. The rearrangement joins TRBV4-1 to TRBJ2-7; D tentatively reads TRBD1 or TRBD2 (6 bases each). CDR3 size: 17 residues. The germline V and J ends were trimmed by 3 bases and 4 bases, with 22 bases remaining between them. The germline gives CDR1 MGHRA, CDR2 YSYEKL. Written as DNA, the CDR3 is TGCGCCAGCAGCCAGGATGGGCCCGGGGGCCCACGATACGAGCAGTACTTC. It yields the protein CASSQDGPGGPRYEQYF.

This clonotype was counted only a few times. The chain uses TRBV12-2 and TRBJ2-5; TRBD2 is the table's D call, not checked against the DNA. TRBV12-2 is a pseudogene segment. This CDR3 spans 16 amino acids. The CDR3 loop is CASRSPGTSGGETQYF. CDR3 coding DNA: TGTGCAAGTCGCTCACCCGGGACTAGCGGGGGTGAGACCCAGTACTTC.

This clonotype was found a few times. Written as DNA, the CDR3 is TGTGCCAGCAGATCCCAGCGGGGGGGCTACGAGCAGTACTTC. It is translated as CASRSQRGGYEQYF. V usage is TRBV11-2 and J usage is TRBJ2-7, with TRBD2 identical over 10 bases. The CDR3 contains 14 residues. J lost 3 bases, V lost 6 bases, and 5 bases had no gene match. Germline-derived CDR1 and CDR2 are SGHAT and FQNNGV.

This clonotype was observed many times. The chain combines TRBV7-9 with TRBJ1-6; D is unclear. The germline gives CDR1 SEHNR, CDR2 FQNEAQ (reference sequence). Trimming cost V 5 bases and J 7 bases, with 9 bases left between them. The CDR3 consists of 13 residues. CDR3 sequence (DNA): TGTGCCAGCAGCGCTGTACAGAATTCACCCCTCCACTTT. This codes for CASSAVQNSPLHF.

This clonotype was found many times. This sequence joins TRBV6-1 and TRBJ2-3; D gene ambiguous. This CDR3 comprises 13 residues. Trimming left V 5 bases short and J 2 bases short, with 8 bases between. CDR1 and CDR2 (germline): MNHNS, SASEGT. The CDR3 nucleotides are TGTGCCAGCAGTATCCCCGTCACAGATACGCAGTATTTT. This gives the protein CASSIPVTDTQYF.

There are many counts of this clonotype. This chain uses TRBV12-3 or TRBV12-4 with TRBJ1-1; D is undetermined. The CDR3 is made up of 12 amino acids. The ends were cut back, 3 bases at V and 5 bases at J, with 7 bases in the middle. CDR3 bases: TGTGCCAGCAGTTTGCCCCAGACTGAAGCTTTCTTT. Translating gives CASSLPQTEAFF.

The chain has TRBV10-3 and TRBJ1-1; D remains unclear. The CDR3 runs 14 residues. Germline V gene data show CDR1 as ENHRY and CDR2 as SYGVKD. Between the trimmed V and J ends, which lost 4 bases and 0 bases, there was a span of 9 bases. CDR3 bases: TGTGCCATCAGTGTTGCCGGAGTGAACACTGAAGCTTTCTTT. Its translation is CAISVAGVNTEAFF.

This clonotype is categorized as medium-sized (0.01 to 0.1%). The rearrangement uses TRBV6-6 and TRBJ2-3; no clear D. The CDR3 extends over 11 amino acids. Trimming left V 2 bases short and J 6 bases short, with 3 bases between. Germline V CDR1 and CDR2: MNHNY, SVGAGI (reference sequence). This CDR3 reads CASSYGDTQYF. CDR3 DNA: TGTGCCAGCAGTTACGGCGATACGCAGTATTTT.

This clonotype was detected many times. The rearrangement uses TRBV11-3 and TRBJ1-3; no clear D gene. The CDR3 is 16 amino acids. Looked up from germline, CDR1 is SGHNT and CDR2 is YENEEA. The V end was cut by 5 bases, the J end by 0 bases, with 14 bases between. The CDR3 loop reads CASSRGDAVSGNTIYF. The CDR3 DNA sequence: TGTGCCAGCAGCCGTGGTGATGCAGTCTCTGGAAACACCATATATTTT.

The table lists this clonotype with many counts. This chain connects TRBV6-6 to TRBJ1-2; D ambiguous. Germline V gives CDR1 MNHNY, CDR2 SVGAGI (reference sequence). The V end lost 7 bases, the J end lost 3 bases, and 9 bases lay between the germline ends. The CDR3 has 12 residues. The CDR3 DNA is TGTGCCAGCAAAAGGGCAGACTATGGCTACACCTTC. This sequence encodes CASKRADYGYTF.

The sample holds many counts of this clonotype. The J gene is TRBJ2-2, the V gene TRBV6-2 or TRBV6-3, with D maybe TRBD1 (6 bases). The CDR3 spans 18 residues. Trimming removed 8 bases at V and 2 bases at J, with 24 bases between. The germline V gene encodes CDR1 MNHEY and CDR2 SVGEGT. CDR3 coding DNA: TGTGCCAGCTGCCCTGATTGGGGGCTGGTGGGCAACACCGGGGAGCTGTTTTTT. It is translated as CASCPDWGLVGNTGELFF.

Many counts were recorded for this clonotype. This chain uses TRBV12-3 or TRBV12-4 with TRBJ2-3; unclear D gene. There are 14 residues in the CDR3. Trimming took off 3 bases at V and 1 base at J, with 8 bases between the two ends. CDR3 in DNA: TGTGCCAGCAGTTTTAAGCTAGGCACAGATACGCAGTATTTT. The encoded protein is CASSFKLGTDTQYF.

This clonotype was observed at least ten times. The V call is TRBV20-1, the J call TRBJ1-2; 9 bases line up with TRBD1. The CDR3 runs to 13 residues. The V and J ends lost 5 bases and 7 bases, in that order; junction bases with no gene match: 8. Per the germline V gene, CDR1 is DFQATT and CDR2 is SNEGSKA (reference sequence). The CDR3 is CSALDRGISGYTF. CDR3 nucleotide sequence: TGCAGTGCTTTGGACAGGGGAATCAGTGGCTACACCTTC.

This clonotype was counted at least ten times. This rearrangement joins TRBV20-1 to TRBJ1-4; D gene unclear. This CDR3 has 18 amino acids. The germline CDR1 and CDR2 sequences are DFQATT and SNEGSKA (reference sequence). The V end lost 1 base, the J end lost 7 bases, and 25 bases lay between the germline ends. For the CDR3, the DNA is TGCAGTGCTAGAGGACCGGAGAATGGTTCCCTCGGCGGTGAAAAACTGTTTTTT. Translation: CSARGPENGSLGGEKLFF.

This clonotype was counted many times. The CDR3 reads CASSQDAIQYF. CDR3 sequence (DNA): TGTGCCAGCAGCCAAGACGCGATTCAGTACTTC. The chain combines TRBV14 with TRBJ2-4; unclear D gene. Between the trimmed V and J ends, which lost 0 bases and 10 bases, there was a span of 4 bases. Germline CDR1 reads SGHDN; CDR2 reads FVKESK. This CDR3 is built from 11 residues.

This clonotype was seen at least ten times. The V call is TRBV20-1, the J call TRBJ2-1; 8 positions agree with TRBD1. With V trimmed by 6 bases and J by 9 bases, 10 bases remained unmatched. CDR1 and CDR2 from the germline V gene are DFQATT and SNEGSKA (reference sequence). This CDR3 is 13 amino acids long. This CDR3 reads CSADRQGLAEQFF. The CDR3 bases are TGCAGTGCGGATAGACAGGGGCTGGCTGAGCAGTTCTTC.

This chain connects TRBV27 to TRBJ2-7; 8 nucleotides align to TRBD1. The J segment lost 2 bases and the V segment lost 1 base, leaving 7 bases of the junction unmatched. Looked up from germline, CDR1 is MNHEY and CDR2 is SMNVEV (reference sequence). This CDR3 is built from 16 residues. CDR3 DNA sequence: TGTGCCAGCAGTTTATTAGCCGGGACAGGCGCCTACGAGCAGTACTTC. It is translated as CASSLLAGTGAYEQYF.